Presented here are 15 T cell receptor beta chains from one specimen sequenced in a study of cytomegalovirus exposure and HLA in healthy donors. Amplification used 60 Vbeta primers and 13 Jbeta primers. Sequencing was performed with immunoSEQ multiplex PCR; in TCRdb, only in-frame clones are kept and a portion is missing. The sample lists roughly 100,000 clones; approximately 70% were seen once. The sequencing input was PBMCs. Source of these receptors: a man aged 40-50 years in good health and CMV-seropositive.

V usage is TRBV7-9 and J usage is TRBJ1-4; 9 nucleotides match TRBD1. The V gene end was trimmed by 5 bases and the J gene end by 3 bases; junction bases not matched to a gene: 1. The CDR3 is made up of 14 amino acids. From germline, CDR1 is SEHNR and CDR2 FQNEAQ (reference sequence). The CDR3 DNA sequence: TGTGCCAGCAGCCGGACAGGGGCTAATGAAAAACTGTTTTTT. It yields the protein CASSRTGANEKLFF.

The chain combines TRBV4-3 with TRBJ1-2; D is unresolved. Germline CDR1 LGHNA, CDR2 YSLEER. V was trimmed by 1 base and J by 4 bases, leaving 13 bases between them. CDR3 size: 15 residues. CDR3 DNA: TGCGCCAGCAGCCAAGTAGGAGAAGTCCCCTATGGCTACACCTTC. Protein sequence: CASSQVGEVPYGYTF.

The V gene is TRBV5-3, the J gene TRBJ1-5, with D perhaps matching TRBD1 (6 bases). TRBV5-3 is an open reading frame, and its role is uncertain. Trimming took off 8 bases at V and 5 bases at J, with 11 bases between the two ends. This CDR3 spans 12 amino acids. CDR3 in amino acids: CASRGGDQPQHF. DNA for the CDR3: TGTGCCAGCCGGGGGGGCGATCAGCCCCAGCATTTT.

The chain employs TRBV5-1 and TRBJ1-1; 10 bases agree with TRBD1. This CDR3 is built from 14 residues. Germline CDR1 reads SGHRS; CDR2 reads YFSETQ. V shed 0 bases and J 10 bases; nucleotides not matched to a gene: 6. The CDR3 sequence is CASSLEAGTGVAFF. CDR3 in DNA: TGCGCCAGCAGCTTGGAGGCTGGGACAGGGGTAGCTTTCTTT.

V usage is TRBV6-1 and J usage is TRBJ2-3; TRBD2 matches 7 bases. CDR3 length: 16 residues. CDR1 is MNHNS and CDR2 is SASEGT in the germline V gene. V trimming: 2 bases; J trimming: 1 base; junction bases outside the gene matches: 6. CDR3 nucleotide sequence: TGTGCCAGCAGTGAATTCGGGGACTACGGCACAGATACGCAGTATTTT. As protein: CASSEFGDYGTDTQYF.

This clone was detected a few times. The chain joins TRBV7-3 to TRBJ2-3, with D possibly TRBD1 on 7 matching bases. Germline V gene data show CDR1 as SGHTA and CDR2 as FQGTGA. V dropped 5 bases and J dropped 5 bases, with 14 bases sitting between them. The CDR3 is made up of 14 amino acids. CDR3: CASSPQGGGDTQYF. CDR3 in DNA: TGTGCCAGCAGCCCCCAGGGGGGAGGAGATACGCAGTATTTT. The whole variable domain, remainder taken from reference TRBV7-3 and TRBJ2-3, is GAGVSQTPSNKVTEKGKYVELRCDPISGHTALYWYRQSLGQGPEFLIYFQGTGAADDSGLPNDRFFAVRPEGSVSTLKIQRTERGDSAVYLCASSPQGGGDTQYFGPGTRLTVL.

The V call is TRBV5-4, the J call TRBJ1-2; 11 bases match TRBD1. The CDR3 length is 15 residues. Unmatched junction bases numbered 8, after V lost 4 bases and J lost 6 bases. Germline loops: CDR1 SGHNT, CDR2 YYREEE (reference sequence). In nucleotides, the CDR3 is TGTGCCAGCAGCCCGCCGGGGACAGGGGGAGATGGCTACACCTTC. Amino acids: CASSPPGTGGDGYTF.

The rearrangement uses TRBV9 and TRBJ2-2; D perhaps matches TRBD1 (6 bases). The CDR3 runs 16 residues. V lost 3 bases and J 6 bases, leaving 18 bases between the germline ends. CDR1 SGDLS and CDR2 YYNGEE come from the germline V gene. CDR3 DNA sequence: TGTGCCAGCAGCGCGGACTTGAAGGGGGTGGCCGGGGAGCTGTTTTTT. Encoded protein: CASSADLKGVAGELFF.

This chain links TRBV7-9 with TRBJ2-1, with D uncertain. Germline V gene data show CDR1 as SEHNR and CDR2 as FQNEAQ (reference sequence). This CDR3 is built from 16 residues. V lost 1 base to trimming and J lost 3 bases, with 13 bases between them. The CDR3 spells CASSLVLGSVYNEQFF. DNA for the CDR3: TGTGCCAGCAGCTTAGTCCTGGGCTCCGTCTACAATGAGCAGTTCTTC.

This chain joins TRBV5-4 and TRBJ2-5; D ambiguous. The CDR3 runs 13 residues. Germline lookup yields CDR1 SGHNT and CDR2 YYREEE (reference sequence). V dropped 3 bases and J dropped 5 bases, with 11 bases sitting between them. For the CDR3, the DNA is TGTGCCAGCAGCTCCCCACTGGAGGAGACCCAGTACTTC. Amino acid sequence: CASSSPLEETQYF.

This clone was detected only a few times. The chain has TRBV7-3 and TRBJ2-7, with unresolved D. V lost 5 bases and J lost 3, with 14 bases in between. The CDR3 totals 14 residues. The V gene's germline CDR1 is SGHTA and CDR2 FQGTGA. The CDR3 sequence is CASSPRDTLYEQYV. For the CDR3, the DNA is TGTGCCAGCAGCCCCCGAGACACCCTCTACGAGCAGTACGTC.

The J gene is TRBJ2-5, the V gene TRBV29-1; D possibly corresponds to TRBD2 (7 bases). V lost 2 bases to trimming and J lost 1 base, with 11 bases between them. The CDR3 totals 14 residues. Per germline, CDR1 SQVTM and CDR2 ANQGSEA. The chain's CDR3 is CSVERGGFQETQYF. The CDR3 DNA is TGCAGCGTTGAAAGGGGGGGGTTCCAAGAGACCCAGTACTTC.

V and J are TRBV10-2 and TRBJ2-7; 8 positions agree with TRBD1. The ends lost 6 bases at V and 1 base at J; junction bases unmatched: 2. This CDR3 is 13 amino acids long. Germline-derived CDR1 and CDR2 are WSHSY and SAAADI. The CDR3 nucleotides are TGCGCCAGCAGAGGACAGGGATCCTACGAGCAGTACGTC. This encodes CASRGQGSYEQYV.

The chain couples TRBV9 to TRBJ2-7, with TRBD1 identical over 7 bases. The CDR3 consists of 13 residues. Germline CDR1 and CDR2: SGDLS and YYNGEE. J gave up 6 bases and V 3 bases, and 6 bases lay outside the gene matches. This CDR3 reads CASSAPTGIEQYF. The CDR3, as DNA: TGTGCCAGCAGCGCGCCGACAGGGATCGAGCAGTACTTC.

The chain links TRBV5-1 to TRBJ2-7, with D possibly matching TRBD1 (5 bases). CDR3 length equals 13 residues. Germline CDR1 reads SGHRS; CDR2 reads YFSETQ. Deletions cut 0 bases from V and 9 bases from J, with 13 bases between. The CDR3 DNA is TGCGCCAGCAGCTTGGCAGCTCCAAGGGGGCAGTACGTC. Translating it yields CASSLAAPRGQYV.